This T cell receptor beta chain is drawn from a study of cytomegalovirus exposure and HLA in healthy donors. The wider study: There were roughly 120 million unique TCR beta sequences, drawn from roughly 200 million T cells, in an earlier analysis.

Donors were ostensibly healthy at sampling, although undocumented immune exposures were probable. Study conclusions and caveats: The only immune exposure information that was available was CMV serostatus.

A note on this clone: What it binds is unknown.

The germline CDR1 and CDR2 sequences are SGHRS and YFSETQ. There are 16 residues in the CDR3. The V segment lost 7 bases and the J segment 6 bases; nucleotides outside the gene matches: 17. This PCR relied on a set of 60 Vbeta primers and 13 Jbeta primers. Libraries were prepared by immunoSEQ multiplex PCR; TCRdb keeps only in-frame clonotypes and omits some of them. This table holds tens of thousands of clones, over 65% found once. This clonotype was sampled from a middle-aged man in good health and CMV-seronegative. This chain joins TRBV5-1 and TRBJ2-3; 7 positions agree with TRBD2. The source material was PBMCs. CDR3 residues: CASSLGLAGEGDTQYF. In DNA, the CDR3 is TGCGCCAGCTCCCTAGGTTTGGCGGGAGAGGGGGATACGCAGTATTTT.